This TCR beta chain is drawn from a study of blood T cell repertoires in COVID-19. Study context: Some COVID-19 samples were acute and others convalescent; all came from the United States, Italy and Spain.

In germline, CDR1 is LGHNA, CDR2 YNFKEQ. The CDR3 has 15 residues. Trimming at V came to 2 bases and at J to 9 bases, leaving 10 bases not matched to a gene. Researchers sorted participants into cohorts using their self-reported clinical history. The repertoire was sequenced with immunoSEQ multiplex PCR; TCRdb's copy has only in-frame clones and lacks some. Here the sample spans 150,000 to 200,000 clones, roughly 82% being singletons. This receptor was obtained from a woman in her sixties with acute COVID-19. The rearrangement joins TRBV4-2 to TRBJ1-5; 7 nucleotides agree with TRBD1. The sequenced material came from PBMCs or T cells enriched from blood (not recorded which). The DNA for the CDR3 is TGTGCCAGCAGCCAACAGAGGGGGCCCCTGAGGCCCCAGCATTTT. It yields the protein CASSQQRGPLRPQHF.